A selection of T cell receptor beta chains follows, all from one sample in a study of shared clonotypes between healthy human individuals. Produced via immunoSEQ multiplex PCR; TCRdb's table is partial and in-frame only. The sample has under 1 million clones; 96% are singletons. The specimen was naive CD8+ T cells sorted from blood. Receptors originate from a man between 25 and 39 years old in good health. CDR3s include the opening cysteine and the closing phenylalanine or tryptophan. Fields, in order: J gene, V gene, clone size, D gene, CDR3 protein, CDR3 DNA. The D gene is left open where the match is weak. Clone size, where shown, is once, few, many, or a class for clones that have expanded.

>TRBJ2-7|TRBV27|NA|TRBD1
CASSLRTGGREQYF
TGTGCCAGCAGTCTCAGGACAGGGGGCAGGGAGCAGTACTTC
>TRBJ2-7|TRBV18|NA|TRBD2
CASSPSQEVREEYF
TGTGCCAGCTCACCCTCACAGGAGGTTCGGGAGGAGTACTTC
>TRBJ2-3|TRBV14|NA|NA
CASSQVAARNRQATDTQYF
TGTGCCAGCAGCCAAGTTGCCGCACGAAACAGGCAGGCCACAGATACGCAGTATTTT
>TRBJ2-7|TRBV7-6|once|NA
CASSLNANSYEQYF
TGTGCCAGCAGCTTAAACGCCAACTCCTACGAGCAGTACTTC
>TRBJ2-5|TRBV27|NA|NA
CASSLSFFTGGPGETQYF
TGTGCCAGCAGTTTATCATTCTTTACTGGGGGGCCGGGAGAGACCCAGTACTTC
>TRBJ1-2|TRBV28|NA|TRBD1
CASSLSGTGTGYTF
TGTGCCAGCAGTTTGTCCGGGACAGGGACTGGCTACACCTTC
>TRBJ2-1|TRBV6-5|NA|TRBD2
CASSSTLAGVDEQFF
TGTGCCAGCAGTTCCACCCTAGCGGGAGTGGATGAGCAGTTCTTC
>TRBJ1-5|TRBV7-9|NA|NA
CASSLHGAVNQPQHF
TGTGCCAGCAGCTTACACGGGGCAGTAAATCAGCCCCAGCATTTT
>TRBJ2-7|TRBV11-2|NA|TRBD1
CASSSGWTGGYYEQYF
TGTGCCAGCAGCTCGGGGTGGACAGGGGGTTATTACGAGCAGTACTTC
>TRBJ2-1|TRBV2|NA|TRBD2
CASSQKGGSYNEQFF
TGTGCCAGCAGTCAGAAGGGCGGGAGCTACAATGAGCAGTTCTTC
>TRBJ2-1|TRBV4-1|NA|NA
CASSPGTFRTDEQFF
TGCGCCAGCAGCCCGGGGACTTTCAGAACGGATGAGCAGTTCTTC
>TRBJ2-3|TRBV11-2|NA|NA
CASSSTPGWDTQYF
TGTGCCAGCAGCTCAACCCCTGGTTGGGATACGCAGTATTTT
>TRBJ1-1|TRBV7-2|few|NA
CASSLATKGSTEAFF
TGTGCCAGCAGCTTAGCGACGAAGGGGTCCACTGAAGCTTTCTTT
>TRBJ2-1|TRBV19|NA|NA
CASTTSEHNEQFF
TGTGCCAGTACCACGAGTGAGCACAATGAGCAGTTCTTC
>TRBJ2-1|TRBV15|NA|NA
CATGSSYNEQFF
TGTGCCACCGGGAGCTCCTACAATGAGCAGTTCTTC
>TRBJ2-5|TRBV19|NA|NA
CASSDSLRETQYF
TGTGCCAGTAGTGATAGCTTACGGGAGACCCAGTACTTC
>TRBJ2-7|TRBV5-4|NA|NA
CASSQSEGGEQYF
TGTGCCAGCAGCCAATCCGAGGGTGGTGAGCAGTACTTC
>TRBJ2-5|TRBV7-2|once|NA
CASSSTGPRETQYF
TGTGCCAGCAGCTCAACCGGGCCAAGGGAGACCCAGTACTTC
>TRBJ2-1|TRBV13|NA|TRBD1
CASSLDGTGGHEQFF
TGTGCCAGCAGCTTAGATGGGACAGGGGGCCATGAGCAGTTCTTC
>TRBJ1-3|TRBV10-3|NA|NA
CAISPSGSGNTIYF
TGTGCCATCAGTCCATCGGGGTCTGGAAACACCATATATTTT
>TRBJ2-7|TRBV7-6|NA|TRBD2
CASSLASGTSYEQYF
TGTGCCAGCAGCTTAGCTAGCGGGACATCCTACGAGCAGTACTTC
>TRBJ2-7|TRBV6-5|NA|TRBD1
CASSPGTGPLYEQYF
TGTGCCAGCAGCCCCGGGACAGGGCCTCTTTACGAGCAGTACTTC
>TRBJ2-6|TRBV9|NA|TRBD2
CASSEGTSGTPRNVLTF
TGTGCCAGCAGCGAGGGGACTAGCGGGACCCCTCGCAACGTCCTGACTTTC
>TRBJ2-5|TRBV6-5|NA|NA
CASSSHRELKAQYF
TGTGCCAGCAGTTCCCACAGGGAGCTTAAGGCCCAGTACTTC